This TCR beta chain was sequenced in a study of cytomegalovirus exposure and HLA in healthy donors. The PCR contained 60 Vbeta and 13 Jbeta primers. Profiled with immunoSEQ multiplex PCR; TCRdb holds only in-frame clones, not every one. Here the sample spans 150,000 to 200,000 clones, almost 80% being singletons. This TCR was recovered from a male donor in good health and CMV-seronegative. The sequencing sample was made of PBMCs.

Here the CDR3 reads CASSYSRTGMTEAFF. DNA for the CDR3: TGTGCCAGCAGTTACTCCCGGACAGGGATGACTGAAGCTTTCTTT. The chain couples TRBV6-5 to TRBJ1-1; 8 bases line up with TRBD1. Germline-derived CDR1 and CDR2 are MNHEY and SVGAGI. V lost 0 bases, J lost 5 bases, and 5 bases stayed unmatched. This CDR3 region has 15 residues.